The 15 T cell receptor beta chains below were found in one sample sequenced in a study of cytomegalovirus exposure and HLA in healthy donors. The PCR employed 60 Vbeta primers together with 13 Jbeta primers. TCRdb's copy holds only in-frame clones and misses some; the assay was immunoSEQ multiplex PCR. The repertoire holds roughly 100,000 clones, with about four fifths as singletons. The source material was PBMCs. These receptors all come from a man aged 18 to 30 in good health and CMV-seropositive.

The chain carries TRBV7-6 and TRBJ1-2, with D possibly being TRBD1 (5 bases). The length of the CDR3 is 13 residues. Between the trimmed V and J ends, which lost 3 bases and 8 bases, there was a span of 13 bases. CDR1 is SGHVS, CDR2 FNYEAQ, per germline. For the CDR3, the DNA is TGTGCCAGCAGCTTGGAGGGACTCAGAGGCTACACCTTC. Protein: CASSLEGLRGYTF.

The chain recombines TRBV6-6 with TRBJ2-5, with 10 bases matching TRBD1. CDR1 is MNHNY, CDR2 SVGAGI, per germline (reference sequence). The V segment lost 5 bases and the J segment 5 bases; nucleotides outside the gene matches: 8. The CDR3 length is 15 residues. The CDR3 nucleotides are TGTGCCAGCAGTAAGGGACAGGGGACGTCGGAGACCCAGTACTTC. Translated: CASSKGQGTSETQYF.

The CDR3 coding sequence is TGTGCCAGCAGCCTTGTGACTAGCGGTAAAACCTACGAGCAGTACTTC. As protein: CASSLVTSGKTYEQYF. The chain combines TRBV4-2 with TRBJ2-7; 9 bases align to TRBD2. This CDR3 contains 16 residues. Unmatched junction bases numbered 9, after V lost 4 bases and J lost 2 bases. Germline-derived CDR1 and CDR2 are LGHNA and YNFKEQ.

The J gene is TRBJ2-1, the V gene TRBV7-6, with 8 bases identical to TRBD1. The CDR3 runs to 15 residues. The V segment lost 5 bases and the J segment 2 bases; nucleotides outside the gene matches: 5. Germline CDR1 SGHVS, CDR2 FNYEAQ. The CDR3 coding sequence is TGTGCCAGCAGCCGTAGACAGGGGCCCTACAATGAGCAGTTCTTC. Protein product: CASSRRQGPYNEQFF.

The V and J genes are TRBV6-5 and TRBJ2-7; 7 bases agree with TRBD1. Germline lookup yields CDR1 MNHEY and CDR2 SVGAGI. This CDR3 is built from 15 residues. The junction had 6 bases not matched to a gene; V was cut back by 2 bases and J by 2 bases. CDR3 nucleotide sequence: TGTGCCAGCAGTTACACGCTAGGGACAGCCTACGAGCAGTACTTC. Protein product: CASSYTLGTAYEQYF.

There are a few counts of this clone. The J gene is TRBJ1-1, the V gene TRBV6-1; possible D gene TRBD1, 5 bases. The V and J ends lost 7 bases and 3 bases respectively, with 15 bases between them. Germline V gives CDR1 MNHNS, CDR2 SASEGT. CDR3 length: 14 amino acids. The CDR3 protein is CASTGRWGDTEAFF. The CDR3 region has the DNA TGTGCCAGCACCGGCCGTTGGGGGGACACTGAAGCTTTCTTT.

This clone appeared a few times. The V call is TRBV6-1, the J call TRBJ2-1; D remains ambiguous. Deletions cut 5 bases from V and 8 bases from J, with 10 bases between. The CDR3 loop spans 12 amino acids. In germline, CDR1 is MNHNS, CDR2 SASEGT. The CDR3 here is CASSTSGYEQFF. The CDR3 DNA is TGTGCCAGCAGTACCTCAGGCTATGAGCAGTTCTTC.

This clone was detected only once. The chain links TRBV6-1 to TRBJ2-7; D perhaps matches TRBD2 (5 bases). CDR1 and CDR2 from the germline V gene are MNHNS and SASEGT. V was cut by 6 bases and J by 3 bases, with 15 bases left in between. The CDR3 is 14 residues long. CDR3 in amino acids: CASRTGVGGYEQYF. CDR3 DNA: TGTGCCAGCAGGACCGGGGTAGGAGGCTACGAGCAGTACTTC.

The J gene is TRBJ2-5, the V gene TRBV27; D gene unclear. The CDR3 length is 12 residues. The V gene's germline CDR1 is MNHEY and CDR2 SMNVEV (reference sequence). V shed 5 bases and J shed 7 bases, with 11 bases lying between them. CDR3 residues: CASSRPPGTQYF. In DNA, the CDR3 is TGTGCCAGCAGTCGGCCCCCAGGGACCCAGTACTTC.

In this sample, this clone turned up once. This rearrangement joins TRBV2 to TRBJ1-1; a possible D gene is TRBD1 (6 bases). In germline, CDR1 is SNHLY, CDR2 FYNNEI. The CDR3 spans 13 residues. V lost 6 bases to trimming and J lost 4 bases, with 12 bases between them. The CDR3 loop is CASSAQGFTEAFF. Written as DNA, the CDR3 is TGTGCCAGCAGCGCACAGGGTTTCACTGAAGCTTTCTTT.

This clone was recorded once. The gene calls are TRBV2 and TRBJ1-2, with D unclear. CDR1 is SNHLY and CDR2 is FYNNEI in the germline V gene. CDR3 length: 16 residues. V lost 7 bases, J lost 6 bases, and 24 bases lay in between. The CDR3 sequence: CASNSPGISFEDGYTF. The DNA for the CDR3 is TGTGCCAGCAACTCTCCGGGTATTAGCTTCGAAGATGGCTACACCTTC.

The CDR3 bases are TGTGCCAGTCACCAAACAGGGAGTGGGGCCAACGTCCTGACTTTC. It encodes CASHQTGSGANVLTF. The J gene is TRBJ2-6, the V gene TRBV6-1; weak D call: TRBD1 (6 bases). The CDR3 contains 15 residues. V lost 9 bases and J 3 bases, leaving 15 bases between the germline ends. Germline lookup yields CDR1 MNHNS and CDR2 SASEGT.

This clone was counted between two and nine times. The chain has TRBV18 and TRBJ2-2; D is possibly TRBD2 (5 bases). V dropped 6 bases and J dropped 1 base, with 9 bases sitting between them. The CDR3 spans 14 residues. Germline CDR1 and CDR2: KGHSH and LQKENI. The CDR3 region has the DNA TGTGCCAGCTCCATCGGGGTGAACACCGGGGAGCTGTTTTTT. As protein: CASSIGVNTGELFF.

The chain recombines TRBV5-4 with TRBJ2-2; D is uncertain. The CDR3 extends over 15 amino acids. Germline loops: CDR1 SGHNT, CDR2 YYREEE (reference sequence). Trimming pared 0 bases from V and 1 base from J, leaving 7 bases between. The CDR3 DNA follows: TGTGCCAGCAGCTTGGAGCAAAGGAACACCGGGGAGCTGTTTTTT. It encodes CASSLEQRNTGELFF.

The chain has TRBV5-1 and TRBJ1-1; 8 bases map to TRBD1. Germline trimming cut 0 bases from V and 0 bases from J; bases unmatched to any gene: 7. The length of the CDR3 is 17 residues. The germline V gene has CDR1 SGHRS and CDR2 YFSETQ. The CDR3 is CASSLGGQALVNTEAFF. CDR3 nucleotides: TGCGCCAGCAGCTTGGGGGGACAGGCGCTTGTGAACACTGAAGCTTTCTTT.